What follows describes a single T cell receptor (beta chain). CDR1 is SQVTM and CDR2 is ANQGSEA in the germline V gene. The CDR3 sequence is 12 residues long. V shed 6 bases and J shed 1 base, with 9 bases lying between them. Sequencing used immunoSEQ multiplex PCR; TCRdb keeps in-frame clones, though not all of them. This sample has roughly 38,000 clones; 80% to 95% occur once, and the top ten carry around 4%. The sample is drawn from a study of control samples from healthy donors and cancer patients. The rearrangement uses TRBV29-1 and TRBJ2-5, with D maybe TRBD2 (5 bases). The sequence derives from a woman between 50 and 59 years old in good health. The specimen sequenced was blood. CDR3 in amino acids: CSVKAGQETQYF. The CDR3 DNA is TGCAGCGTGAAGGCGGGCCAAGAGACCCAGTACTTC.